This is a list of T cell receptor beta chains from one sample in a study of blood T cell repertoires in COVID-19. This table comes from immunoSEQ multiplex PCR, and its TCRdb copy is limited to in-frame clones, with some not included. Here the sample spans under 20,000 clones, roughly 93% being singletons. The specimen was peripheral blood. These receptors all come from a human donor in a cohort sampled during active COVID-19. Each CDR3 is given with its conserved first and last residue. D genes are given only for firm matches. Clone size appears in some rows only: once, few, many, or a class for an expanded clone.

abundance	v_gene	d_gene	j_gene	CDR3nt	CDR3aa
.	TRBV4-2	.	TRBJ2-7	TGTGCCAGCAGCCAAGATCCCCAACGGGAGTCGATCTACGAGCAGTACTTC	CASSQDPQRESIYEQYF
.	TRBV7-6	.	TRBJ2-2	TGTGCCAGCAGAATGGAAAGGGCAGGGAAGGCCGGGGAGCTGTTTTTT	CASRMERAGKAGELFF
.	TRBV7-9	TRBD1	TRBJ2-2	TGTGCCAGCAGTACCCAGGGGGCCGGCACCGGGGAGCTGTTTTTT	CASSTQGAGTGELFF
.	TRBV4-1	.	TRBJ2-1	TGCGCCAGCAGCCAAGCCTTAACAGTGGGGGCCCGGGGGCAGTTCTTC	CASSQALTVGARGQFF
.	TRBV29-1	TRBD1	TRBJ1-1	TGCAGCGGCCTTCAGGGGGATTTCACTGAAGCTTTCTTT	CSGLQGDFTEAFF
.	TRBV30	TRBD1	TRBJ1-3	TGTGCCTGGAGTGTACGAAGGGGGCCTGGAAACACCATATATTTT	CAWSVRRGPGNTIYF
.	TRBV7-2	TRBD2	TRBJ2-5	TGTGCCAGCAGCCTAAGGACTAGCGGGTGGGAGACCCAGTACTTC	CASSLRTSGWETQYF
.	TRBV11-2	.	TRBJ2-7	TGTGCCAGCACCTTGTGGAGGGGGCCAGGCTACGAGCAGTACTTC	CASTLWRGPGYEQYF
.	TRBV11-2	.	TRBJ2-2	TGTGCCAGCAGGAGACAACGATGGACCGGGGAGCTGTTTTTT	CASRRQRWTGELFF
.	TRBV19	.	TRBJ1-1	TGTGCCAGTAGTATTGCGGTTTTGAGCACTGAAGCTTTCTTT	CASSIAVLSTEAFF
.	TRBV3-1/TRBV3-2	.	TRBJ2-2	TGTGCCAGCAGCCAAGTTCCCTCCGGGGAGCTGTTTTTT	CASSQVPSGELFF
.	TRBV7-9	.	TRBJ1-5	TGTGCCAGCAGACGACAGGAAGGGCCCCAGCATTTT	CASRRQEGPQHF
.	TRBV6-6	.	TRBJ1-2	TGTGCCAGCTCCCCGGTCCTTAACTATGGCTACACCTTC	CASSPVLNYGYTF
.	TRBV6-5	TRBD1	TRBJ1-2	TGTGCCAGCAGCCGGGACAGCCACTATGGCTACACCTTC	CASSRDSHYGYTF
.	TRBV19	TRBD1	TRBJ2-1	TGTGCCAGTAGCCCCCGGGGACAGGCTTACAATGAGCAGTTCTTC	CASSPRGQAYNEQFF
.	TRBV7-9	TRBD1	TRBJ2-2	TGTGCCAGCAGCTTAGAGCGTCAGACAGGGTCGTCGGCCGGGGAGCTGTTTTTT	CASSLERQTGSSAGELFF
.	TRBV10-3	TRBD2	TRBJ2-7	TGTGCCATCAGGGCCGGGACTAGCGGGAGGGCCTGGGAGCAGTACTTC	CAIRAGTSGRAWEQYF
.	TRBV6-1	.	TRBJ2-7	TGTGCCAGCAGTGAAGTCGGTGCCTTACTCTACGAGCAGTACTTC	CASSEVGALLYEQYF
.	TRBV2	.	TRBJ2-5	TGTGCCAGCAGTCCCTCGGCGGGGCTGAATCCCCAGTACTTC	CASSPSAGLNPQYF
.	TRBV30	.	TRBJ2-7	TGTGCCTGGAGTGTCAGCGTCTACGAGCAGTACTTC	CAWSVSVYEQYF
.	TRBV4-2	.	TRBJ2-7	TGTGCCAGCAGCCAAGCGGTGGGAGCCAACTACGAGCAGTACTTC	CASSQAVGANYEQYF
.	TRBV19	TRBD1	TRBJ1-5	TGTGCCAGTAGTATTAACAGGGGAAATCAGCCCCAGCATTTT	CASSINRGNQPQHF
.	TRBV29-1	TRBD2	TRBJ2-3	TGCAGCGTTGAGACTAGCGGGAGCACAGATACGCAGTATTTT	CSVETSGSTDTQYF
.	TRBV6-6	TRBD1	TRBJ1-1	TGTGCCATCGCCGGGACAGGGGTGCCGAACACTGAAGCTTTCTTT	CAIAGTGVPNTEAFF
.	TRBV28	.	TRBJ2-5	TGTGCCAGCACCCCGAGCCGGGGAGGTGGGGAGACCCAGTACTTC	CASTPSRGGGETQYF
.	TRBV6-1	TRBD1	TRBJ2-1	TGTGCCAGCAGTGTTCGACAGGGAATAAGAGTGAATGAGCAGTTCTTC	CASSVRQGIRVNEQFF
.	TRBV7-8	.	TRBJ1-6	TGTGCCAGCAGCTCCCCCCGCGGGGTCTTTAATTCACCCCTCCACTTT	CASSSPRGVFNSPLHF
.	TRBV5-1	TRBD2	TRBJ2-7	TGCGCCAGCAGGCCTCTAGCGGGAGGTCCCTACGAGCAGTACTTC	CASRPLAGGPYEQYF
.	TRBV3-1/TRBV3-2	.	TRBJ2-5	TGTGCCAGCATCCCGCGTATGGGCAGGGTAGAGACCCAGTACTTC	CASIPRMGRVETQYF
.	TRBV2	.	TRBJ1-1	TGTGCCAGCAGTGAACGGTTCGGGGGGACTGAAGCTTTCTTT	CASSERFGGTEAFF
.	TRBV28	TRBD1	TRBJ1-2	TGTGCCAGCAGCTTAGGGACAGCTTCGCGGGGCTACACCTTC	CASSLGTASRGYTF
.	TRBV28	TRBD2	TRBJ2-1	TGTGCCAGCAGCGCCGGGGGGGGATTGAATGAGCAGTTCTTC	CASSAGGGLNEQFF
.	TRBV6-5	.	TRBJ2-7	TGTGCCAGCAGTCCCCGGGGGTCCCACGAGCAGTACTTC	CASSPRGSHEQYF
.	TRBV11-2	.	TRBJ2-5	TGTGCCAGCAGCCGCGACAGCCAAGAGACCCAGTACTTC	CASSRDSQETQYF
.	TRBV6-5	.	TRBJ1-5	TGTGCCAGCAGTAGGGGGGGGAATCAGCCCCAGCATTTT	CASSRGGNQPQHF
.	TRBV11-2	.	TRBJ2-5	TGTGCCAGCAGCCGAGCGGACCTAACACAAGAAGAGACCCAGTACTTC	CASSRADLTQEETQYF
.	TRBV28	TRBD1	TRBJ2-3	TGTGCCAGCAGTTCGCCGGGACAGGGGGAGGATACGCAGTATTTT	CASSSPGQGEDTQYF
.	TRBV24-1	TRBD1	TRBJ2-5	TGTGCCACCAGTGAGTCGACAGGGGGTGAGACCCAGTACTTC	CATSESTGGETQYF
.	TRBV6-5	TRBD1	TRBJ1-2	TGTGCCAGCAAGGAACAGGGGGCGCGGCTTAATGGCTACACCTTC	CASKEQGARLNGYTF
.	TRBV10-3	TRBD2	TRBJ2-7	TGTGCCATCAGTGAGTCCGCACCTAGCGGGATCGACGAGCAGTACTTC	CAISESAPSGIDEQYF
.	TRBV9	.	TRBJ2-3	TGTGCCAGCAGCGTACGACAGACTAGTAGTGCAGATACGCAGTATTTT	CASSVRQTSSADTQYF
.	TRBV29-1	TRBD2	TRBJ2-2	TGCAGCGTCAAGACTAGCGGAACGAACACCGGGGAGCTGTTTTTT	CSVKTSGTNTGELFF
.	TRBV7-6	TRBD1	TRBJ1-6	TGTGCCAGCAGCTTAGTTGGACAGGGACGTTCACCCCTCCACTTT	CASSLVGQGRSPLHF
.	TRBV11-1	TRBD1	TRBJ1-1	TGTGCCAGCAGCAAGGGACAGGGTCGTCGATACACTGAAGCTTTCTTT	CASSKGQGRRYTEAFF
.	TRBV3-1/TRBV3-2	.	TRBJ1-5	TGTGCCAGCAGCCAAGCTCCGGGGAGCCAGCCCCAGCATTTT	CASSQAPGSQPQHF
.	TRBV5-1	TRBD2	TRBJ2-5	TGCGCCAGCAGCGGGCATGGACTAGCGGGACCAGGGGAGACCCAGTACTTC	CASSGHGLAGPGETQYF
.	TRBV9	TRBD2	TRBJ2-3	TGTGCCAGCAGCGTAGATCGGGGGGGCCCAGATACGCAGTATTTT	CASSVDRGGPDTQYF
.	TRBV16	TRBD1	TRBJ1-1	TGTGCCAGCAGCCATTTAGGCCGACAGGGGGACACTGAAGCTTTCTTT	CASSHLGRQGDTEAFF
.	TRBV19	.	TRBJ2-5	TGTGCCAGTAGTAGGGCTACTCAAGAGACCCAGTACTTC	CASSRATQETQYF
.	TRBV3-1/TRBV3-2	TRBD1	TRBJ2-5	TGTGCCAGCAGCGGCGACAGGGGGCAAGAGACCCAGTACTTC	CASSGDRGQETQYF
.	TRBV5-1	.	TRBJ1-2	TGCGCAAGCGGGGCCGGAGGGAACTATGGCTACACCTTC	CASGAGGNYGYTF
.	TRBV27	.	TRBJ1-2	TGTGCCAGCAGTTTTACAGCATCTAACTATGGCTACACCTTC	CASSFTASNYGYTF
.	TRBV5-1	.	TRBJ2-1	TGCGCCAGCAGCGTGGCCGACAGAAATGAGCAGTTCTTC	CASSVADRNEQFF
.	TRBV7-9	.	TRBJ1-3	TGTGCCATCGGCGGTTTCGGGGGTTTTGGAAACACCATATATTTT	CAIGGFGGFGNTIYF
once	TRBV7-9	TRBD1	TRBJ1-1	TGTGCCAGCAGGAGGTGGGACAGGGGGCGGAACACTGAAGCTTTCTTT	CASRRWDRGRNTEAFF
.	TRBV30	.	TRBJ1-6	TGTGCCTCGACTTCTACCGGCTCCTATAATTCACCCCTCCACTTT	CASTSTGSYNSPLHF
once	TRBV2	TRBD1	TRBJ1-4	TGTGCCAGCAGTCACAGGGGAGTTAATGAAAAACTGTTTTTT	CASSHRGVNEKLFF